The 17 T cell receptor beta chains presented below share a single source sample, sequenced in a study of shared clonotypes between healthy human individuals. Sequenced by immunoSEQ multiplex PCR; TCRdb stores in-frame clones only, minus some. The sample holds over a million clones, about 77% seen once. Material: memory CD4+ T cells sorted from blood. As for subset: CD45RA-negative fraction. The receptors originated from a man younger than 30 in good health.

This chain links TRBV18 with TRBJ2-5; 7 bases agree with TRBD1. Unmatched junction bases numbered 7, after V lost 3 bases and J lost 3 bases. Germline-derived CDR1 and CDR2 are KGHSH and LQKENI. The CDR3 spans 15 residues. Here the CDR3 reads CASSPKQGPKETQYF. The CDR3 region has the DNA TGTGCCAGCTCACCTAAACAGGGGCCGAAAGAGACCCAGTACTTC.

This clone came up a few times. The genes are TRBV7-8 and TRBJ1-1, with D possibly matching TRBD1 (5 bases). This CDR3 contains 15 residues. Deletions cut 0 bases from V and 6 bases from J, with 14 bases between. In germline, CDR1 is SGHVS, CDR2 FQNEAQ. This chain's CDR3 is CASSLAGGSQSEAFF. CDR3 nucleotide sequence: TGTGCCAGCAGCTTAGCGGGGGGGTCCCAATCTGAAGCTTTCTTT.

The chain carries TRBV18 and TRBJ2-7, with 11 bases fitting TRBD2. The V and J ends lost 3 bases and 2 bases, in that order; junction bases with no gene match: 3. This CDR3 contains 15 residues. Germline values: CDR1 KGHSH, CDR2 LQKENI. The CDR3 is CASSPPGLAAYEQYF. The CDR3 bases are TGTGCCAGCTCACCTCCGGGACTAGCGGCCTACGAGCAGTACTTC.

This chain links TRBV6-5 with TRBJ1-6; no reliable D call. Germline values: CDR1 MNHEY, CDR2 SVGAGI. Trimming cost V 8 bases and J 6 bases, with 14 bases left between them. This CDR3 has 14 residues. The CDR3 region has the DNA TGTGCCAGCGCCAACCGGGCCACTAATTCACCCCTCCACTTT. This sequence encodes CASANRATNSPLHF.

A few counts support this clone. The chain carries TRBV21-1 and TRBJ2-3; TRBD2, as called in the table, went unchecked against the DNA. TRBV21-1 is marked as a pseudogene. This CDR3 spans 14 amino acids. The CDR3 is CASSRVPVPDTQYF. The CDR3 DNA reads as TGTGCCAGCAGCCGGGTACCGGTCCCAGATACGCAGTATTTT.

This chain joins TRBV19 and TRBJ1-2; D possibly corresponds to TRBD1 (6 bases). The CDR3 runs to 14 residues. Trimming shortened V by 6 bases and J by 6 bases, and 17 bases separated the two germline ends. From germline, CDR1 is LNHDA and CDR2 SQIVND (reference sequence). The CDR3 sequence: CASSPYGGANGYTF. The CDR3 region has the DNA TGTGCCAGTAGCCCCTACGGGGGCGCGAATGGCTACACCTTC.

J is TRBJ2-7 and V is TRBV7-8, with 10 bases aligning to TRBD2. The CDR3 consists of 14 residues. Germline loops: CDR1 SGHVS, CDR2 FQNEAQ. With V trimmed by 4 bases and J by 3 bases, 3 bases remained unmatched. The CDR3 region is CASSSSGGRYEQYF. The CDR3 DNA follows: TGTGCCAGCAGCTCTAGCGGGGGACGCTACGAGCAGTACTTC.

The table lists this clone with a count of one. The chain has TRBV5-4 and TRBJ1-2, with D hard to call. Germline CDR1 is SGHNT and CDR2 is YYREEE (reference sequence). V was cut by 4 bases and J by 4 bases, with 11 bases left in between. This CDR3 is 13 amino acids long. The CDR3: CASSRDSFYGYTF. CDR3 sequence (DNA): TGTGCCAGCAGCCGAGATTCGTTCTATGGCTACACCTTC.

This clone has more than one count but fewer than ten. The chain is built from TRBV13 and TRBJ1-1, with TRBD1 matching over 10 bases. This CDR3 has 14 amino acids. The trim removed 5 bases at V and 4 bases at J, leaving 4 bases unmatched. Germline V lookup: CDR1 PRHDT, CDR2 FYEKMQ (reference sequence). Here the CDR3 DNA reads TGTGCCAGCAGCCCTCGGACAGGGGGCACTGAAGCTTTCTTT. Translating gives CASSPRTGGTEAFF.

This clone has at least ten counts. The chain couples TRBV7-3 to TRBJ1-4, with D uncertain. Deletions cut 5 bases from V and 10 bases from J, with 20 bases between. The CDR3 is 15 residues long. Per germline, CDR1 SGHTA and CDR2 FQGTGA. CDR3 amino acids: CASSLGPVGDRKLFF. Written as DNA, the CDR3 is TGTGCCAGCAGCCTCGGACCGGTCGGTGATCGAAAACTGTTTTTT.

The chain links TRBV7-9 to TRBJ2-3; D not certain. The germline V gene has CDR1 SEHNR and CDR2 FQNEAQ (reference sequence). The ends were cut back, 5 bases at V and 2 bases at J, with 11 bases in the middle. This CDR3 region has 14 residues. CDR3: CASSTRSNTDTQYF. Here the CDR3 DNA reads TGTGCCAGCAGCACACGGTCAAACACAGATACGCAGTATTTT.

The chain is built from TRBV19 and TRBJ2-7, with 7 positions matching TRBD1. V dropped 4 bases and J dropped 9; count of bases not matched to a gene: 15. CDR3 length: 15 residues. Germline lookup yields CDR1 LNHDA and CDR2 SQIVND (reference sequence). DNA for the CDR3: TGTGCCAGTAGTACCCGACAGGGCCCCCCCTTTGTGCAGTACTTC. Translation gives CASSTRQGPPFVQYF.

This chain connects TRBV10-1 to TRBJ2-5; perhaps TRBD1 as D (5 bases). The CDR3 totals 16 residues. Trimming cost V 3 bases and J 5 bases, with 19 bases left between them. Germline loops: CDR1 WNHNN, CDR2 SYGVQD (reference sequence). CDR3 in amino acids: CASSDQGESTWETQYF. CDR3 DNA: TGCGCCAGCAGTGACCAAGGGGAATCGACTTGGGAGACCCAGTACTTC.

The chain is built from TRBV29-1 and TRBJ2-1, with TRBD2 matching 16 bases. CDR1 is SQVTM, CDR2 ANQGSEA, per germline. The CDR3 totals 14 residues. V trimming: 6 bases; J trimming: 9 bases; junction bases outside the gene matches: 5. CDR3 region: CSVGLAGGPAEQFF. The CDR3 region has the DNA TGCAGCGTGGGACTAGCGGGAGGGCCTGCTGAGCAGTTCTTC.

V gene TRBV27 combines with J gene TRBJ2-7, with 7 positions matching TRBD2. In germline, CDR1 is MNHEY, CDR2 SMNVEV (reference sequence). V lost 1 base, J lost 5 bases, and 8 bases stayed unmatched. The CDR3 extends over 15 amino acids. CDR3 protein: CASSLFPSGVNEQYF. The CDR3 bases are TGTGCCAGCAGTTTATTTCCGAGCGGGGTCAACGAGCAGTACTTC.

The chain carries TRBV7-6 and TRBJ2-5; the D call may be TRBD1 or TRBD2 (6 bases each). The CDR3 spans 14 residues. CDR1 SGHVS and CDR2 FNYEAQ come from the germline V gene. V was clipped by 1 base and J by 3 bases, with 9 bases between them. CDR3 in amino acids: CASSLVGGEETQYF. The CDR3 nucleotides read TGTGCCAGCAGCTTAGTGGGGGGCGAAGAGACCCAGTACTTC.

This chain joins TRBV9 and TRBJ1-3, with 9 bases aligning to TRBD1. The CDR3 extends over 15 amino acids. CDR1 SGDLS and CDR2 YYNGEE come from the germline V gene. Trimming cost V 4 bases and J 3 bases; bases outside gene matches: 5. The CDR3 coding sequence is TGTGCCAGCAGCCCGGGGACAGGGAGTGGAAACACCATATATTTT. Translation: CASSPGTGSGNTIYF. Together with reference TRBV9 and TRBJ1-3, the CDR3 gives the full variable domain: DSGVTQTPKHLITATGQRVTLRCSPRSGDLSVYWYQQSLDQGLQFLIQYYNGEERAKGNILERFSAQQFPDLHSELNLSSLELGDSALYFCASSPGTGSGNTIYFGEGSWLTVV.